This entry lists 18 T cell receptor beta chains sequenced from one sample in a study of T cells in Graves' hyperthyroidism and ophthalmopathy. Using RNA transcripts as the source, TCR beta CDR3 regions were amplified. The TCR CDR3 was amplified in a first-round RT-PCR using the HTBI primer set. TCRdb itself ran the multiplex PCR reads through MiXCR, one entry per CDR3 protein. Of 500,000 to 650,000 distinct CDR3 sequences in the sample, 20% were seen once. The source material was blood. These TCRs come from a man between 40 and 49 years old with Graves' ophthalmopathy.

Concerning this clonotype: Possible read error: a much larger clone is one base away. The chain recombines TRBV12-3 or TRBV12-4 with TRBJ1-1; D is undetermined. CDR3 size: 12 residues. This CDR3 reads CASSSTHTEASF. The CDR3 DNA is TGTGCCAGCAGTTCGACGCACACTGAAGCTTCCTTT.

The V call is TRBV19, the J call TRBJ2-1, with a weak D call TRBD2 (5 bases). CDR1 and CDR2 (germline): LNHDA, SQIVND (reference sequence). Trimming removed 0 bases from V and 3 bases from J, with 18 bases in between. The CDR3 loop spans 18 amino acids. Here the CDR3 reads CASSIEPPASSVYNEQFF. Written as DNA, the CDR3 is TGTGCCAGTAGTATAGAGCCGCCTGCTAGCTCGGTCTACAATGAGCAGTTCTTC.

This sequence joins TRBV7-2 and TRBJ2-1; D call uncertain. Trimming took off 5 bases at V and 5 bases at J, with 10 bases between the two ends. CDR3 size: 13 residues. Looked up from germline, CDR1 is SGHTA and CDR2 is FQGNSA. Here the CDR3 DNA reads TGTGCCAGCAGCAGCAACGATCACAATGAGCAGTTCTTC. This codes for CASSSNDHNEQFF.

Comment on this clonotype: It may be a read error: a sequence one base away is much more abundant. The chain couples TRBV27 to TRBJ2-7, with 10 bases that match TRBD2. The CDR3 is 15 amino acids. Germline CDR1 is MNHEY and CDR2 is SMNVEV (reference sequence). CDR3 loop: CASSPLAGDSYEQHF. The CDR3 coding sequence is TGTGCCAGCAGTCCCCTAGCGGGAGACTCCTACGAGCAGCACTTC.

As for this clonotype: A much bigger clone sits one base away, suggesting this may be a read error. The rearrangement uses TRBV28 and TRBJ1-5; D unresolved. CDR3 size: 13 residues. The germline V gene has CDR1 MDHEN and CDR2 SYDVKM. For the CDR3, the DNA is TGTACCAGCAGCACCCCAGTGTATCAGCCCCAGCATTTT. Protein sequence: CTSSTPVYQPQHF. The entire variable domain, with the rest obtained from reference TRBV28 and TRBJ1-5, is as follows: DVKVTQSSRYLVKRTGEKVFLECVQDMDHENMFWYRQDPGLGLRLIYFSYDVKMKEKGDIPEGYSVSREKKERFSLILESASTNQTSMYLCTSSTPVYQPQHFGDGTRLSIL.

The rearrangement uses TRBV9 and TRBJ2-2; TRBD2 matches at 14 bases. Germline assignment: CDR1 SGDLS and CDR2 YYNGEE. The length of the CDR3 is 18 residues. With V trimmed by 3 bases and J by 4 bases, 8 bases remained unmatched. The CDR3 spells CASSAITGLAGGTGELFF. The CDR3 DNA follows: TGTGCCAGCAGCGCGATAACCGGACTAGCGGGAGGCACCGGGGAGCTGTTTTTT.

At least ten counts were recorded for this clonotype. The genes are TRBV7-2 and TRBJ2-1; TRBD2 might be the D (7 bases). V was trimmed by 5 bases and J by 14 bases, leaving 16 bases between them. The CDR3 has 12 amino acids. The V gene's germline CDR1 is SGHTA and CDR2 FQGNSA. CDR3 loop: CASSASRGGKFF. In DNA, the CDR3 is TGTGCCAGCAGCGCGTCTAGGGGGGGGAAGTTCTTC.

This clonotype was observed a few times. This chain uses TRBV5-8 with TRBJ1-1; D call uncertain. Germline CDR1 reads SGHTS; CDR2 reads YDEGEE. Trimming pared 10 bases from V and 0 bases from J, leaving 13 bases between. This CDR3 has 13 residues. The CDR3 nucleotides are TGTGCCTGTCAACGGGAAATGAACACTGAAGCTTTCTTT. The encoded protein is CACQREMNTEAFF.

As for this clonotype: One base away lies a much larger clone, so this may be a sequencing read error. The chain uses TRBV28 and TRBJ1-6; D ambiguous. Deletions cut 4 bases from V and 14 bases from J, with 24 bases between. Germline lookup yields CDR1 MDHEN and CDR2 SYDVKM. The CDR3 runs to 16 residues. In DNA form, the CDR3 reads TGTGCCAGCAGTTCCGACATGGGTTCTGTCGGTTGGACCCTCCACTTT. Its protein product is CASSSDMGSVGWTLHF.

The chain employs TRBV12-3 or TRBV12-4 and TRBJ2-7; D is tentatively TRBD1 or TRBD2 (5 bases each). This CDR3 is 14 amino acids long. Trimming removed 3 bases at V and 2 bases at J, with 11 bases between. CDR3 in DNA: TGTGCCAGCAGTTTTCGGCAGGGAGCCTACGAGCAGTACTTC. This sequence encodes CASSFRQGAYEQYF.

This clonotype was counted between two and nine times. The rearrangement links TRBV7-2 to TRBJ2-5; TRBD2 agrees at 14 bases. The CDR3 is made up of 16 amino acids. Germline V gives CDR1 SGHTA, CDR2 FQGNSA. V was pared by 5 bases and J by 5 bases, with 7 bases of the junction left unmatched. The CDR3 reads CASSTGLAGGGETQYF. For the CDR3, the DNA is TGTGCCAGCAGCACCGGACTAGCGGGAGGTGGTGAGACCCAGTACTTC.

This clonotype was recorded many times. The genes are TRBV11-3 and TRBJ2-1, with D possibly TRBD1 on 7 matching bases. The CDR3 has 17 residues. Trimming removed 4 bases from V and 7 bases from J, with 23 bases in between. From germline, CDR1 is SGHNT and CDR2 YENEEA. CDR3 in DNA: TGTGCCAGCAGCTCAGGGGGGTGGGGCGGGGCTGGGAATGAGCAGTTCTTC. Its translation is CASSSGGWGGAGNEQFF.

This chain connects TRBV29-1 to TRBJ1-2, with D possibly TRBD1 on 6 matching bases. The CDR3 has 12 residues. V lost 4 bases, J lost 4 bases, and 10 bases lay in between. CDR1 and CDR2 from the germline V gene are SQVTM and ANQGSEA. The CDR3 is CSVGGGPYGYTF. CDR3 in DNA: TGCAGCGTTGGTGGGGGGCCCTATGGCTACACCTTC.

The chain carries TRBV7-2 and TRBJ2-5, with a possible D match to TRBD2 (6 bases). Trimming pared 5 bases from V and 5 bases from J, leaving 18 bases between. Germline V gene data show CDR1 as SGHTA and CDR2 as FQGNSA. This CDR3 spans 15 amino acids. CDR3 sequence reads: CASSRSGIGEETQYF. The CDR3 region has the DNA TGTGCCAGCAGCCGTAGCGGCATAGGGGAGGAGACCCAGTACTTC. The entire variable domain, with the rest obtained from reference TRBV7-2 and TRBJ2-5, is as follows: GAGVSQSPSNKVTEKGKDVELRCDPISGHTALYWYRQSLGQGLEFLIYFQGNSAPDKSGLPSDRFSAERTGGSVSTLTIQRTQQEDSAVYLCASSRSGIGEETQYFGPGTRLLVL.

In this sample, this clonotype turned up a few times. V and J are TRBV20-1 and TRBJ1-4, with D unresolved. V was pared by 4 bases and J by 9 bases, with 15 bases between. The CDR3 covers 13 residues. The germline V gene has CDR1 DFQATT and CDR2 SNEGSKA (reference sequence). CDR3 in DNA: TGCAGTGCTACACGGACCGGTTTACAAAAACTGTTTTTT. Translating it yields CSATRTGLQKLFF.

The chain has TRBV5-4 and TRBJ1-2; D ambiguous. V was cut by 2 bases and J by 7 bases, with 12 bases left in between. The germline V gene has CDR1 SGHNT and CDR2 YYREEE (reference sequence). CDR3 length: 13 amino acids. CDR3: CASSFSDLRGYTF. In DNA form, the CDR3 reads TGTGCCAGCAGCTTTAGTGATCTCCGTGGCTACACCTTC.

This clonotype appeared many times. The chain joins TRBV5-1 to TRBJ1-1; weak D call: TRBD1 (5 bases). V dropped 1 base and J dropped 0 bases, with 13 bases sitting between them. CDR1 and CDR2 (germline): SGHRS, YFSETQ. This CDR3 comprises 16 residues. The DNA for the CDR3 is TGCGCCAGCAGCTTGAAGGGGACGGGGGTGAACACTGAAGCTTTCTTT. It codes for CASSLKGTGVNTEAFF.

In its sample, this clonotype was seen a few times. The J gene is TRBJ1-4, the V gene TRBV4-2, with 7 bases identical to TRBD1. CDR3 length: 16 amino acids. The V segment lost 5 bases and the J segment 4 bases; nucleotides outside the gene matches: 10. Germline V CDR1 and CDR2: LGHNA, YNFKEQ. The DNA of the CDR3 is TGTGCCAGCAGCTATACAGGGGCGTATGTTAATGAAAAACTGTTTTTT. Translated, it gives CASSYTGAYVNEKLFF.